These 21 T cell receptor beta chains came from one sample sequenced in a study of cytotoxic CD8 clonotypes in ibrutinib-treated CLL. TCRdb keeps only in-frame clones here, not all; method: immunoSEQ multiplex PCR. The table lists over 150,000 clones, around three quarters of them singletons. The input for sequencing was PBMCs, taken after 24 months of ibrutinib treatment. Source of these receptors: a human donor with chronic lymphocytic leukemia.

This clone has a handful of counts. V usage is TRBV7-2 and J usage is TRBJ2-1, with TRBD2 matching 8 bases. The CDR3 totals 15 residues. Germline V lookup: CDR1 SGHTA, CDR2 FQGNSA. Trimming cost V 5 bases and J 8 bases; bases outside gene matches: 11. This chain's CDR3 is CASSPEGLVGDEQFF. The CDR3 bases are TGTGCCAGCAGCCCTGAGGGACTAGTTGGCGATGAGCAGTTCTTC.

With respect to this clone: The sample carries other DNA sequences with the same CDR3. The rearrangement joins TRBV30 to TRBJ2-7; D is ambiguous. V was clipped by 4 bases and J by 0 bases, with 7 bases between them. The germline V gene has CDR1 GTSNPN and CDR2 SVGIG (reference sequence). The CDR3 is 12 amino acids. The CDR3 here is CAWKGSSYEQYF. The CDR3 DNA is TGTGCCTGGAAAGGAAGCTCCTACGAGCAGTACTTC.

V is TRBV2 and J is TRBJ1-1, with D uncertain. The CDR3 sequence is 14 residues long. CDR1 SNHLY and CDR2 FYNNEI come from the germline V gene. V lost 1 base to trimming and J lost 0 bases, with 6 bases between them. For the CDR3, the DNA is TGTGCCAGCAGTGAAGTAGTGATGAACACTGAAGCTTTCTTT. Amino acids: CASSEVVMNTEAFF.

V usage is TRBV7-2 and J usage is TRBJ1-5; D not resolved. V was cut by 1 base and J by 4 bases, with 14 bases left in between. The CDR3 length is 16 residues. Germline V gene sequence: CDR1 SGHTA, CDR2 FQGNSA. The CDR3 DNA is TGTGCCAGCAGCTTAGAAGGGCCCACCCCAAATCAGCCCCAGCATTTT. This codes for CASSLEGPTPNQPQHF.

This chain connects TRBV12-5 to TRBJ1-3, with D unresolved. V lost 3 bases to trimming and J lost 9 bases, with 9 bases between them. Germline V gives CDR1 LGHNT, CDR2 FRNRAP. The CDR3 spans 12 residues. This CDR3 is CASGLSTGTIYF. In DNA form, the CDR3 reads TGTGCTAGTGGTTTAAGTACGGGCACCATATATTTT. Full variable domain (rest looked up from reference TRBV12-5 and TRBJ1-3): DARVTQTPRHKVTEMGQEVTMRCQPILGHNTVFWYRQTMMQGLELLAYFRNRAPLDDSGMPKDRFSAEMPDATLATLKIQPSEPRDSAVYFCASGLSTGTIYFGEGSWLTVV.

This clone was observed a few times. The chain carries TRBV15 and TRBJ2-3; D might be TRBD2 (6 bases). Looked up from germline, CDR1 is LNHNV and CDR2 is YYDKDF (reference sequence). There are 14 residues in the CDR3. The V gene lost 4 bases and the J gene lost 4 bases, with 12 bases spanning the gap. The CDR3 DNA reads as TGTGCCACCAGCAAGCGGAGGGGACCAGATACGCAGTATTTT. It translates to CATSKRRGPDTQYF.

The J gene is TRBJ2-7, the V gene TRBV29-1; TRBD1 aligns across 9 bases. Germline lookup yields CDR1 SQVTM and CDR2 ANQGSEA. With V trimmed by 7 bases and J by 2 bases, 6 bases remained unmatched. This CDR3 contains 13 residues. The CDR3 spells CSARDRVTYEQYF. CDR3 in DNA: TGCAGCGCTCGGGACAGGGTGACCTACGAGCAGTACTTC.

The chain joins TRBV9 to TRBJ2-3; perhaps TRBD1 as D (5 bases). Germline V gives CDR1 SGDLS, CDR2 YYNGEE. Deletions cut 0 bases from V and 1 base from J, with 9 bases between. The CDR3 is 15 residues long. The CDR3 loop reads CASSVDSQGTDTQYF. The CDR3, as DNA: TGTGCCAGCAGCGTAGACTCACAGGGCACAGATACGCAGTATTTT. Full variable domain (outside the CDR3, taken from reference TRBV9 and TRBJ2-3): DSGVTQTPKHLITATGQRVTLRCSPRSGDLSVYWYQQSLDQGLQFLIQYYNGEERAKGNILERFSAQQFPDLHSELNLSSLELGDSALYFCASSVDSQGTDTQYFGPGTRLTVL.

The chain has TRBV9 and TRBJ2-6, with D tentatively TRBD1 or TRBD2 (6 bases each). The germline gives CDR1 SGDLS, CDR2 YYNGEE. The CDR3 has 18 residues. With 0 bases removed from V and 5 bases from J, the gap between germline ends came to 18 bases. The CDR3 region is CASSVAWGAGDRANVLTF. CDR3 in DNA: TGTGCCAGCAGCGTAGCTTGGGGGGCAGGTGATAGGGCCAACGTCCTGACTTTC.

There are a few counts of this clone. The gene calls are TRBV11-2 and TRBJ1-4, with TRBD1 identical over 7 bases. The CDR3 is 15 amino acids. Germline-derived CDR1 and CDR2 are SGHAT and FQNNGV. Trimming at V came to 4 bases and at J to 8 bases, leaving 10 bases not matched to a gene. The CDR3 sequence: CASSYQTGQNEKLFF. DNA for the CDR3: TGTGCCAGCAGCTATCAGACAGGGCAAAACGAAAAACTGTTTTTT.

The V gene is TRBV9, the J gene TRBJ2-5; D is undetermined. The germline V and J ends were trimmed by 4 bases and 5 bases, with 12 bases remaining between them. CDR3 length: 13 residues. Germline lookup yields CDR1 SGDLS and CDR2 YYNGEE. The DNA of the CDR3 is TGTGCCAGCAGCCCCTCCCTATGGGAGACCCAGTACTTC. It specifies CASSPSLWETQYF. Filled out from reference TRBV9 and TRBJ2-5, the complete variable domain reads DSGVTQTPKHLITATGQRVTLRCSPRSGDLSVYWYQQSLDQGLQFLIQYYNGEERAKGNILERFSAQQFPDLHSELNLSSLELGDSALYFCASSPSLWETQYFGPGTRLLVL.

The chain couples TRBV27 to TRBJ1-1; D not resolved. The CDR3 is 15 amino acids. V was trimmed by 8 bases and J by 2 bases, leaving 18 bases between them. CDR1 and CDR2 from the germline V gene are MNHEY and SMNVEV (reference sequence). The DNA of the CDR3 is TGTGCCAGCGGAACCTTAAAAGATGGCAACACTGAAGCTTTCTTT. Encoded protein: CASGTLKDGNTEAFF.

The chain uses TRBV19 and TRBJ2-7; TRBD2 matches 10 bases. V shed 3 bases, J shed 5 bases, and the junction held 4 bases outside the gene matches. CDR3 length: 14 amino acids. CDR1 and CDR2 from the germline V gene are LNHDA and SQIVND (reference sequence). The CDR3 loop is CASSITSGTDEQYF. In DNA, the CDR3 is TGTGCCAGTAGTATCACTAGCGGGACTGACGAGCAGTACTTC.

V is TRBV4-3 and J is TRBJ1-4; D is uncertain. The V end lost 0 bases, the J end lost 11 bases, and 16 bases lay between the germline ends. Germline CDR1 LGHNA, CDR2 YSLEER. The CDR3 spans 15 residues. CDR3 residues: CASSQDMAEIEKLFF. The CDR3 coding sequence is TGCGCCAGCAGCCAAGATATGGCGGAGATTGAGAAACTGTTTTTT.

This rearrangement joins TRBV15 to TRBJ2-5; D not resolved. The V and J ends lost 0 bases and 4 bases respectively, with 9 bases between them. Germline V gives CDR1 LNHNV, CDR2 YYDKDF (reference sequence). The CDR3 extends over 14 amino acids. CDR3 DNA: TGTGCCACCAGCAGAGATGTAGGGTTAGAGACCCAGTACTTC. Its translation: CATSRDVGLETQYF.

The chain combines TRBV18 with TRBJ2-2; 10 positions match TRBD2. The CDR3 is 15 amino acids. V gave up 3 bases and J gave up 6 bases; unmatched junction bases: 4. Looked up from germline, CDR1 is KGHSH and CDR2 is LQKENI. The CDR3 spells CASSPASGRAGELFF. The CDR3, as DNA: TGTGCCAGCTCACCCGCTAGCGGGAGAGCCGGGGAGCTGTTTTTT.

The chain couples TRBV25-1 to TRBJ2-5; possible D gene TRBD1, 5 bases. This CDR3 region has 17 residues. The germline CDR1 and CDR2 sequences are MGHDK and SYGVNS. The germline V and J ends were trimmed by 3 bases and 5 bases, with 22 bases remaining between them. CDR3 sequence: CASSESQRGEFGETQYF. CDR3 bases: TGTGCCAGCAGTGAGAGTCAAAGGGGCGAGTTTGGGGAGACCCAGTACTTC.

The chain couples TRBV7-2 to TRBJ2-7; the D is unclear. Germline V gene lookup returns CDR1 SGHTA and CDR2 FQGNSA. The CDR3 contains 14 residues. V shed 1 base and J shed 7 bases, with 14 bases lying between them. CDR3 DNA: TGTGCCAGCAGCTTAGGCGGCCGCCTCGGGGAGCAGTACTTC. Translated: CASSLGGRLGEQYF.

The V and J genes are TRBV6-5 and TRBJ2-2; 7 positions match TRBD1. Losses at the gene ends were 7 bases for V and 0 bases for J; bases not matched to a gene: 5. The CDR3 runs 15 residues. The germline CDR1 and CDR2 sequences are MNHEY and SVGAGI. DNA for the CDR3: TGTGCCAGCAATTCCGGGACAGCGAACACCGGGGAGCTGTTTTTT. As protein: CASNSGTANTGELFF.

CDR3 protein: CASSLNGQLYEQYF. In DNA form, the CDR3 reads TGTGCCAGCAGCTTAAACGGCCAACTTTACGAGCAGTACTTC. The rearrangement links TRBV7-2 to TRBJ2-7; D uncertain. Germline lookup yields CDR1 SGHTA and CDR2 FQGNSA. The CDR3 totals 14 residues. V lost 2 bases, J lost 4 bases, and 12 bases lay in between.

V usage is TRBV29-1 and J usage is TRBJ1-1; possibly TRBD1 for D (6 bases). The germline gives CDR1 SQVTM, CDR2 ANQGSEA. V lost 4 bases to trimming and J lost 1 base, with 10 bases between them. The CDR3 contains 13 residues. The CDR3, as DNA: TGCAGCGTTGCGGCAGGGGAGAACACTGAAGCTTTCTTT. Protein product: CSVAAGENTEAFF.